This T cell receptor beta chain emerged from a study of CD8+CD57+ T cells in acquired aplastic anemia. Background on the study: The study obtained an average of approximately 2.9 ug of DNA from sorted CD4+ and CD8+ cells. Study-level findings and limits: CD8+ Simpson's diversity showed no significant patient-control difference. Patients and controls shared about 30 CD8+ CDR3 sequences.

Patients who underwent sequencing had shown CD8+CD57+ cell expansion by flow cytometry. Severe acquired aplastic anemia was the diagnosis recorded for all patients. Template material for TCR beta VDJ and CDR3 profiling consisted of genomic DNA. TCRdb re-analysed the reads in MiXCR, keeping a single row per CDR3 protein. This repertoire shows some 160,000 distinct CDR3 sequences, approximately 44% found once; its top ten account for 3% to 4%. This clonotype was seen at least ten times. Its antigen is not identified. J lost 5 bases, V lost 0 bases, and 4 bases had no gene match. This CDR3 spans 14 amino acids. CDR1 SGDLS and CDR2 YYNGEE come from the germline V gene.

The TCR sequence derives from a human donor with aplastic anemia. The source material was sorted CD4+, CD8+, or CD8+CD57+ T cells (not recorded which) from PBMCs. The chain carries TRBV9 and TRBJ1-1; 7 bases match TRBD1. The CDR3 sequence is CASSVEGARTEAFF. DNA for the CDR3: TGTGCCAGCAGCGTAGAGGGGGCGAGGACTGAAGCTTTCTTT.